Described below is a single T cell receptor (beta chain) sequence and its context. This clone's antigen is unknown. Per-nucleotide qualities are absent, and no much larger clonotype sits a single base away. The immunoSEQ Assay, a bias-controlled multiplex PCR, was used to amplify TCRbeta CDR3 regions from genomic DNA. The authors' analysis ran thus. The number of nucleated cells in each sample was estimated by amplification of reference gene primers within the assay. To quantify the absolute abundance of each unique TCRbeta CDR3 rearrangement, sequence reads were collapsed and filtered. For each sample, productive Simpson clonality was calculated by taking the square root of Simpson's diversity index across productive rearrangements. The clones in this table, taken by TCRdb from immuneACCESS, are in-frame only. Not every clone is retained; where verified, under half of the shortfall comes from an unresolved V gene, and the cause of the rest is unknown. From that table come the V and J calls and clone size; the DNA was used to work out D and trimming. In all, the sample holds about 89,000 clones, and approximately 81% of those were seen once. In total, the top ten clones hold around 10% of the sample.

This record comes from a study of blood T cell repertoires in COVID-19 (dated by TCRdb to about 2020). Regarding the research as a whole: The collaborator samples originated in the United States, Italy and Spain and spanned the acute and convalescent phases of COVID-19. Where available, HLA class I and class II types were obtained from metadata supplied by the sample provider rather than from assay-based typing. The sample metadata nearly always contained a de-identified subject ID, COVID-19 status, age in years and sex. The samples were drawn from the first 160 participants of the ongoing ImmuneRACE study and from over 950 subjects provided by 6 global collaborators. The prospective study material was composed of cDNA or gDNA derived from T cells, B-cell-depleted T cells, or PBMCs. The dataset comprised deeply sampled blood TCRbeta repertoires from subjects exposed to, actively infected with, or recovered from COVID-19. The repertoires were made available in a free public database intended to serve as a resource for research on the immune response to SARS-CoV-2. What the authors observed across the whole study: The quantity of clinical and demographic metadata differed by source and by participant and was supplied without curation.

Each collaborating institution followed its own protocols to collect whole blood in K2EDTA tubes. For TCRbeta analysis, collaborator samples were shipped as frozen whole blood, as isolated PBMCs, or as DNA extracted from either sample type. The CDR3, cysteine through phenylalanine, is 15 amino acids long. The retained sequence is limited to the CDR3, 45 bases, with the frame set at the first base. In the germline V gene, CDR1 corresponds to KGHDR and CDR2 to SFDVKD. V is cut back by 5 bases and J by 7 bases, with 7 bases in the junction unmatched. The sample taken for sequencing was peripheral blood. The sequence is built from TRBV24-1 and TRBJ1-5; 10 bases in the middle match TRBD1. This TCR was recovered from a woman older than 75 with acute or convalescent COVID-19. The CDR3: CATSAGTGDRQPQHF. The nucleotide sequence reads as follows: TGTGCCACCAGTGCCGGGACAGGGGATCGGCAGCCCCAGCATTTT.